These 19 T cell receptor beta chains were sequenced from one sample in a study of blood T cells in healthy people across ages. A sample-barcoded 5' primer and a J-beta primer mix were used in a second PCR of roughly 7 to 11 cycles. TCRdb used MiXCR to reprocess the 5' RACE reads, holding one entry per CDR3 protein. This table has about 1.4 million distinct CDR3 sequences, roughly 59% appearing once. The specimen was blood. The receptor set was obtained from a man younger than 35 in good health.

The chain combines TRBV4-1 with TRBJ2-7; 9 nucleotides line up with TRBD1. CDR1 and CDR2 from the germline V gene are MGHRA and YSYEKL. V dropped 1 base and J dropped 6; count of bases not matched to a gene: 7. This CDR3 is built from 15 residues. This chain's CDR3 is CASSQVGTGFLEQYF. The CDR3 coding sequence is TGCGCCAGCAGCCAAGTTGGGACAGGGTTTCTCGAGCAGTACTTC.

Ten or more counts support this clonotype. The chain combines TRBV5-1 with TRBJ2-7, with D perhaps being TRBD1 or TRBD2 (6 bases each). Germline V gene data show CDR1 as SGHRS and CDR2 as YFSETQ. V was shortened by 4 bases and J by 2 bases, with 13 bases between the two germline ends. The CDR3 loop spans 14 amino acids. The CDR3 coding sequence is TGCGCCAGCAGCCCCTACGGGGGCCCCTACGAGCAGTACTTC. Translated: CASSPYGGPYEQYF.

Comments on this clonotype: Germline is not matched at one junction end, which may reflect a read error. V usage is TRBV12-3 or TRBV12-4 and J usage is TRBJ2-7; tentatively, D is TRBD2 (6 bases). This CDR3 contains 14 residues. The CDR3: CDSTARGSIYEQYF. The DNA of the CDR3 is TGTGACAGCACCGCCCGGGGGAGTATCTACGAGCAGTACTTC.

This chain uses TRBV29-1 with TRBJ2-7; D unresolved. V was shortened by 6 bases and J by 6 bases, with 15 bases between the two germline ends. The CDR3 is 12 amino acids. Per the germline V gene, CDR1 is SQVTM and CDR2 is ANQGSEA. The CDR3 sequence: CSVKVRASEQYF. DNA of the CDR3: TGCAGCGTCAAAGTTCGGGCGTCCGAGCAGTACTTC.

The rearrangement joins TRBV6-1 to TRBJ2-2, with TRBD2 matching over 8 bases. The CDR3 runs to 15 residues. The ends lost 8 bases at V and 1 base at J; junction bases unmatched: 6. CDR1 MNHNS and CDR2 SASEGT come from the germline V gene. The DNA of the CDR3 is TGTGCCAGCCGTCCGGGACTAGGGAACACCGGGGAGCTGTTTTTT. It encodes CASRPGLGNTGELFF.

In DNA, the CDR3 is TGCAGCGTCTCGGACGGGGCTGTTGAAGCTTTCTTT. Translating gives CSVSDGAVEAFF. The chain uses TRBV29-1 and TRBJ1-1, with a weak D call TRBD1 (5 bases). Per the germline V gene, CDR1 is SQVTM and CDR2 is ANQGSEA. CDR3 length equals 12 residues. V lost 6 bases, J lost 7 bases, and 15 bases lay in between.

The chain carries TRBV7-2 and TRBJ2-5; TRBD2 agrees at 10 bases. This CDR3 is built from 14 residues. Germline trimming cut 6 bases from V and 5 bases from J; bases unmatched to any gene: 6. Germline V CDR1 and CDR2: SGHTA, FQGNSA. In nucleotides, the CDR3 is TGTGCCAGCAGTCGAAGCGGGGGGGGGGAGACCCAGTACTTC. It codes for CASSRSGGGETQYF.

V is TRBV20-1 and J is TRBJ2-7; TRBD2 aligns across 7 bases. From germline, CDR1 is DFQATT and CDR2 SNEGSKA (reference sequence). J was trimmed by 0 bases and V by 3 bases; bases with no gene match: 2. This CDR3 has 13 amino acids. This chain's CDR3 is CSASLAVSYEQYF. The DNA for the CDR3 is TGCAGTGCTAGTCTAGCGGTCTCCTACGAGCAGTACTTC.

V gene TRBV7-8 combines with J gene TRBJ2-1, with TRBD1 matching over 10 bases. The CDR3 is made up of 15 amino acids. Trimming removed 3 bases from V and 10 bases from J; junction bases left unmatched: 9. Germline CDR1 reads SGHVS; CDR2 reads FQNEAQ. For the CDR3, the DNA is TGTGCCAGCAGCTTCCACCGGGACAGGGGCGACGAGCAGTTCTTC. This codes for CASSFHRDRGDEQFF.

The table lists this clonotype with a count of one. The genes are TRBV27 and TRBJ1-2; D call uncertain. The CDR3 covers 13 residues. Germline V gives CDR1 MNHEY, CDR2 SMNVEV (reference sequence). Trimming removed 4 bases at V and 2 bases at J, with 8 bases between. CDR3 residues: CASSSNPNYGYTF. As DNA, the CDR3 is TGTGCCAGCAGTTCGAACCCCAACTATGGCTACACCTTC.

The V gene is TRBV4-2, the J gene TRBJ1-2, with 8 bases lining up with TRBD1. The V gene's germline CDR1 is LGHNA and CDR2 YNFKEQ. V gave up 5 bases and J gave up 3 bases; unmatched junction bases: 5. The CDR3 has 14 residues. CDR3 protein: CASSDPGQDYGYTF. The CDR3 DNA sequence: TGTGCCAGCAGCGATCCGGGACAGGACTATGGCTACACCTTC.

This rearrangement joins TRBV20-1 to TRBJ2-7; no clear D. The CDR3 spans 13 residues. CDR1 is DFQATT, CDR2 SNEGSKA, per germline (reference sequence). V was pared by 5 bases and J by 2 bases, with 13 bases between. CDR3 residues: CSAGHSTAYEQYF. The CDR3 nucleotides read TGCAGTGCTGGGCACTCCACCGCCTACGAGCAGTACTTC.

The V and J genes are TRBV28 and TRBJ1-2, with D maybe TRBD1 (5 bases). Germline lookup yields CDR1 MDHEN and CDR2 SYDVKM. Trimming shortened V by 7 bases and J by 13 bases, and 16 bases separated the two germline ends. The CDR3 sequence is 11 residues long. The CDR3 sequence: CASNKGRDCTF. The DNA for the CDR3 is TGTGCCAGCAACAAGGGGAGGGATTGCACCTTC.

This clonotype came up a few times. V gene TRBV20-1 combines with J gene TRBJ1-5; 10 bases agree with TRBD1. CDR1 is DFQATT, CDR2 SNEGSKA, per germline (reference sequence). This CDR3 comprises 13 residues. V shed 6 bases, J shed 5 bases, and the junction held 4 bases outside the gene matches. The chain's CDR3 is CSADGTGDQPQHF. The CDR3 DNA reads as TGCAGTGCAGACGGGACAGGGGATCAGCCCCAGCATTTT.

The chain combines TRBV7-6 with TRBJ1-2; D gene unclear. V gave up 4 bases and J gave up 6 bases, with 15 bases separating them. This CDR3 has 14 amino acids. Germline V gene sequence: CDR1 SGHVS, CDR2 FNYEAQ. Written as DNA, the CDR3 is TGTGCCAGCAGCTCGCGGCGTGGCAGTGATGGCTACACCTTC. Its translation is CASSSRRGSDGYTF.

The chain carries TRBV2 and TRBJ1-2; 8 bases are shared with TRBD1. Trimming removed 3 bases from V and 4 bases from J; junction bases left unmatched: 10. The CDR3 totals 16 residues. From germline, CDR1 is SNHLY and CDR2 FYNNEI. CDR3 loop: CASSEQGQEAPYGYTF. The CDR3 bases are TGTGCCAGCAGTGAGCAGGGACAGGAGGCCCCCTATGGCTACACCTTC.

This clonotype was seen just once. V gene TRBV11-2 combines with J gene TRBJ2-1; 12 nucleotides match TRBD2. Germline lookup yields CDR1 SGHAT and CDR2 FQNNGV. Germline trimming cut 5 bases from V and 9 bases from J; bases unmatched to any gene: 11. The CDR3 is 16 amino acids. CDR3 sequence: CASSLRASGRASEQFF. CDR3 DNA: TGTGCCAGCAGCCTACGTGCTAGCGGGAGGGCCAGTGAGCAGTTCTTC.

The genes are TRBV7-9 and TRBJ2-5, with D possibly being TRBD2 (6 bases). The end of the DNA is better explained by TRBJ2-7, so the J call may be wrong. The germline V gene has CDR1 SEHNR and CDR2 FQNEAQ (reference sequence). The CDR3 has 15 amino acids. The CDR3 spells CASSPPLGSPYEQYF. The CDR3 DNA sequence: TGTGCCAGCAGCCCTCCCCTCGGGAGCCCTTACGAGCAGTACTTC.

The chain is built from TRBV6-6 and TRBJ2-2, with 9 bases aligning to TRBD2. Germline V gene data show CDR1 as MNHNY and CDR2 as SVGAGI (reference sequence). The J segment lost 5 bases and the V segment lost 5 bases, leaving 9 bases of the junction unmatched. The CDR3 contains 16 residues. CDR3 region: CASSQNSGRRTGELFF. Here the CDR3 DNA reads TGTGCCAGCAGTCAAAATAGCGGGAGACGGACCGGGGAGCTGTTTTTT.